This TCR beta chain was sequenced during a study of CD8 T cells in ankylosing spondylitis. On this clonotype: Its antigen remains unknown.

The V gene lost 7 bases and the J gene lost 2 bases, with 9 bases spanning the gap. The germline gives CDR1 SGHRS, CDR2 YFSETQ. This CDR3 is 12 amino acids long. Preparation of TCR beta libraries was done by quantitative 5'-RACE with molecular barcodes. TCRdb ran MiXCR on the 5' RACE reads and lists one entry per CDR3 protein. The profile shows roughly 38,000 distinct CDR3 sequences, 15% to 20% of them singletons. Study-wide findings and caveats: Previous work reported some of these motif variants in the synovial fluid and blood of reactive arthritis. Reported data indicate significant enrichment of disease-linked clones within matched ankylosing spondylitis synovial fluid. Blood from ankylosing spondylitis patients appeared to carry a characteristic roughly 8-variant TCR beta motif.

V usage is TRBV5-1 and J usage is TRBJ2-5; unclear D gene. This receptor was obtained from a male donor with ankylosing spondylitis or in good health (not recorded which). Sequences were obtained from blood. DNA of the CDR3: TGCGCCAGCGGATGGGTTCAAGAGACCCAGTACTTC. Its protein is CASGWVQETQYF.